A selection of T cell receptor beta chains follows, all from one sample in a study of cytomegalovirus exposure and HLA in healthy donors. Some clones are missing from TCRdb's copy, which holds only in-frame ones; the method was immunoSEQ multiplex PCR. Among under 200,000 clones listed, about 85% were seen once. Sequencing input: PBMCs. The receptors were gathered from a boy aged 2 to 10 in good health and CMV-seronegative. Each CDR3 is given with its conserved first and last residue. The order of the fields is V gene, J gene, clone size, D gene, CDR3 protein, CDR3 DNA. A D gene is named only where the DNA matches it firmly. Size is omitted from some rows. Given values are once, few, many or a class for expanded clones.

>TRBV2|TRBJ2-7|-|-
CASSDPGGPHEQYF
TGTGCCAGCAGTGACCCCGGGGGGCCCCACGAGCAGTACTTC
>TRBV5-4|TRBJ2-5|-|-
CASSLTRRIETQYF
TGTGCCAGCAGCTTAACAAGGAGGATCGAGACCCAGTACTTC
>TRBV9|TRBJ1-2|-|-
CASSPQSGQSNYGYTF
TGTGCCAGCAGCCCGCAATCCGGACAGTCAAACTATGGCTACACCTTC
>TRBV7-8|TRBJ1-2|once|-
CASSASRSRTPDNYGYTF
TGTGCCAGCAGCGCCAGTCGGTCGCGGACACCTGATAACTATGGCTACACCTTC
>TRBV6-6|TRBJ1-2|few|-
CASSQGVGGYTF
TGTGCCAGCAGTCAAGGGGTGGGCGGCTACACCTTC
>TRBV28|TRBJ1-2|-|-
CASSGNYGYTF
TGTGCCAGCAGTGGAAACTATGGCTACACTTTC
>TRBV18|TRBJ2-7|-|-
CASSPLGGQPGRTSLASYEQYF
TGTGCCAGCTCACCACTCGGAGGACAACCGGGACGGACGTCCCTAGCGTCCTACGAGCAGTACTTC
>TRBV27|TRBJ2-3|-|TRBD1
CASSLGGQGVDTQYF
TGTGCCAGCAGTTTAGGGGGACAGGGGGTAGATACGCAGTATTTT
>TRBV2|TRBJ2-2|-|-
CASSRRSNTGELFF
TGTGCCAGCAGCCGGCGGTCGAACACCGGGGAGCTGTTTTTT
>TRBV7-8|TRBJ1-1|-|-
CASSSPNRVETEAFF
TGTGCCAGCAGCTCCCCTAACAGGGTGGAGACTGAAGCTTTCTTT
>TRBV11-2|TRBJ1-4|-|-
CASSSFPGFEKLFF
TGTGCCAGCAGCTCTTTCCCGGGGTTTGAAAAACTGTTTTTT
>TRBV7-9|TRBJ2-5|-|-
CASSSDGQETQYF
TGTGCCAGCAGTTCCGACGGGCAAGAGACCCAGTACTTC
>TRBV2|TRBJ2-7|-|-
CATQRRYPSEQYF
TGTGCCACCCAGCGAAGGTATCCCTCCGAGCAGTACTTC
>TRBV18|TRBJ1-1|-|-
CASSPREGVGAFF
TGTGCCAGCTCTCCACGAGAGGGGGTCGGAGCTTTCTTT
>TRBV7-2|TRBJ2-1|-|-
CASSSNRARNEQFF
TGTGCCAGCAGCTCCAACAGGGCGAGAAATGAGCAGTTCTTC
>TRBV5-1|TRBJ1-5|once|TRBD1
CASSLGQGGQPQHF
TGCGCCAGCAGCTTAGGACAGGGTGGTCAGCCCCAGCATTTT
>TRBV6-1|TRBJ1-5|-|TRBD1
CASSPWTGSDQPQHF
TGTGCCAGCAGTCCTTGGACAGGGTCGGATCAGCCCCAGCATTTT
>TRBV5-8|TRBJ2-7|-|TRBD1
CASSLQTGTGYEQYF
TGTGCCAGCAGCTTGCAAACCGGGACAGGCTACGAGCAGTACTTC
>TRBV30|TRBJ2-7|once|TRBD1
CAWSGDSSYEQYF
TGTGCCTGGAGTGGGGACAGCTCCTACGAGCAGTACTTC